The clone carrying this TCR beta chain was recorded once. Data came from immunoSEQ multiplex PCR; TCRdb stores just in-frame clones and leaves some out. The table includes some 83,000 clones, just over 90% detected once. These data originate in a study of technical replicates of blood from a handful of donors. Germline lookup yields CDR1 MNHEY and CDR2 SVGAGI. Trimming at V came to 4 bases and at J to 8 bases, leaving 7 bases not matched to a gene. This CDR3 spans 15 amino acids. The V and J genes are TRBV6-5 and TRBJ1-4, with 10 bases that match TRBD1. Sequencing used T cells isolated from PBMCs. The source is a human donor in good health. CDR3 loop: CASSFDGQGGEKLFF. CDR3 DNA sequence: TGTGCCAGCAGTTTTGACGGACAGGGGGGGGAAAAACTGTTTTTT.